Following are 12 T cell receptor beta chains from one sample sequenced in a study of regulatory T cells in long-lasting Graves disease. The time point: newly diagnosed GD, antithyroid drugs for less than 3 months. Researchers made the TCR library from RNA that was extracted from PBMCs. Arm-PCR of CDR3 regions with iRepertoire HTBI primers generated TCR beta libraries. TCRdb analysed the multiplex PCR reads with MiXCR anew, one entry per CDR3 protein. The profile shows some 240,000 distinct CDR3 sequences, approximately 18% of them singletons. These records were also assigned to another study, of T cells in Graves' hyperthyroidism and ophthalmopathy.

The material was peripheral blood mononuclear cells (PBMCs), obtained at new diagnosis, from a patient treated with antithyroid drugs. The source is a woman younger than 45 with Graves disease.

There are many counts of this clonotype. The chain links TRBV7-2 to TRBJ2-7, with a weak D call TRBD1 (6 bases). Germline lookup yields CDR1 SGHTA and CDR2 FQGNSA. The germline V and J ends were trimmed by 2 bases and 1 base, with 12 bases remaining between them. This CDR3 has 15 residues. The CDR3 DNA sequence: TGTGCCAGCAGCTTACGGCAGGGGCCATCCTACGAGCAGTACTTC. This codes for CASSLRQGPSYEQYF.

This clonotype occurred many times. CDR3 nucleotides: TGTGCCAGCAGCTTCGGGACGTATACCTACGAGCAGTACTTC. Translating it yields CASSFGTYTYEQYF. V is TRBV7-9 and J is TRBJ2-7, with D perhaps matching TRBD1 or TRBD2 (5 bases each). In germline, CDR1 is SEHNR, CDR2 FQNEAQ (reference sequence). Trimming took 3 bases from V and 2 from J, leaving 11 bases between them. This CDR3 contains 14 residues.

This rearrangement joins TRBV6-2 or TRBV6-3 to TRBJ2-4; either TRBD1 or TRBD2 may supply D (5 bases each). Between the trimmed V and J ends, which lost 8 bases and 0 bases, there was a span of 11 bases. The germline V gene encodes CDR1 MNHEY and CDR2 SVGEGT. The CDR3 runs to 14 residues. The chain's CDR3 is CASASGTAKNIQYF. For the CDR3, the DNA is TGTGCCAGCGCTTCCGGGACAGCCAAAAACATTCAGTACTTC.

This clonotype was observed at least ten times. The V gene is TRBV4-1, the J gene TRBJ1-1, with D unresolved. The CDR3 loop spans 14 amino acids. Trimming left V 1 base short and J 0 bases short, with 6 bases between. Per the germline V gene, CDR1 is MGHRA and CDR2 is YSYEKL. CDR3 coding DNA: TGCGCCAGCAGCCAAGTTACGGTGAACACTGAAGCTTTCTTT. Its translation: CASSQVTVNTEAFF.

This clonotype was seen at least ten times. The chain employs TRBV30 and TRBJ2-2; D may be TRBD1 (5 bases). The CDR3 extends over 15 amino acids. The V and J ends lost 3 bases and 0 bases respectively, with 11 bases between them. Germline CDR1 GTSNPN, CDR2 SVGIG (reference sequence). Here the CDR3 reads CAWRLTAANTGELFF. CDR3 nucleotides: TGTGCCTGGAGGCTGACAGCAGCGAACACCGGGGAGCTGTTTTTT. Full variable domain (missing parts from reference TRBV30 and TRBJ2-2): SQTIHQWPATLVQPVGSPLSLECTVEGTSNPNLYWYRQAAGRGLQLLFYSVGIGQISSEVPQNLSASRPQDRQFILSSKKLLLSDSGFYLCAWRLTAANTGELFFGEGSRLTVL.

A few counts support this clonotype. This chain joins TRBV5-1 and TRBJ1-1, with TRBD1 as a possible D gene (6 bases). In germline, CDR1 is SGHRS, CDR2 YFSETQ. Trimming took 0 bases from V and 2 from J, leaving 11 bases between them. CDR3 size: 15 residues. The CDR3: CASSLVGQPNTEAFF. In DNA, the CDR3 is TGCGCCAGCAGCTTGGTAGGACAGCCAAACACTGAAGCTTTCTTT.

This clonotype was detected a few times. This chain joins TRBV12-3 or TRBV12-4 and TRBJ1-2; D is uncertain. The CDR3 is 14 residues long. V lost 4 bases and J lost 6, with 15 bases in between. DNA for the CDR3: TGTGCCAGCAGTTCAATGAAAGGGAGAAATGGCTACACCTTC. Translating gives CASSSMKGRNGYTF.

V usage is TRBV11-2 and J usage is TRBJ1-2; possible D gene TRBD1, 5 bases. Trimming left V 5 bases short and J 4 bases short, with 17 bases between. The CDR3 runs to 15 residues. CDR1 and CDR2 (germline): SGHAT, FQNNGV. The CDR3 DNA sequence: TGTGCCAGCAGCCTTCAACCAGGGTTGAGCTATGGCTACACCTTC. It encodes CASSLQPGLSYGYTF.

The rearrangement joins TRBV12-3 or TRBV12-4 to TRBJ2-5; the D gene is possibly TRBD1 (5 bases). The CDR3 extends over 15 amino acids. Deletions cut 5 bases from V and 5 bases from J, with 18 bases between. CDR3 coding DNA: TGTGCCAGCAGTCCCAGGGCCCACGGGTTGGAGACCCAGTACTTC. It yields the protein CASSPRAHGLETQYF.

At least ten counts were recorded for this clonotype. This chain links TRBV29-1 with TRBJ1-1; D uncertain. The CDR3 loop spans 10 amino acids. Trimming cost V 3 bases and J 10 bases, with 9 bases left between them. Germline values: CDR1 SQVTM, CDR2 ANQGSEA. The CDR3 DNA is TGCAGCGTTGATAAGGGTGCAGCTTTCTTT. Translated, it gives CSVDKGAAFF.

The chain couples TRBV6-2 or TRBV6-3 to TRBJ2-7; TRBD1 might be the D (6 bases). The CDR3 consists of 15 residues. The germline gives CDR1 MNHEY, CDR2 SVGEGT. V dropped 5 bases and J dropped 0 bases, with 14 bases sitting between them. The CDR3 reads CASSLGAPSSYEQYF. The CDR3, as DNA: TGTGCCAGCAGTCTGGGGGCCCCTAGCTCCTACGAGCAGTACTTC.

This clonotype was seen repeatedly, ten times or more. The rearrangement links TRBV10-1 to TRBJ2-5, with 14 bases matching TRBD2. The ends lost 4 bases at V and 2 bases at J; junction bases unmatched: 3. The CDR3 covers 16 residues. Germline V gene lookup returns CDR1 WNHNN and CDR2 SYGVQD (reference sequence). For the CDR3, the DNA is TGCGCCAGCAGTGCGGGACTAGCGGGGGAGCAAGAGACCCAGTACTTC. As protein: CASSAGLAGEQETQYF.